These T cell receptor beta chains were read from a single sample in a study of T cell responses to AZD1222 COVID-19 vaccine. Sequenced by immunoSEQ multiplex PCR; TCRdb stores in-frame clones only, minus some. This sample has some 140,000 clones, with 93% found just once. This specimen was peripheral blood, taken on day 0 of AZD1222 vaccination. These receptors all come from an adult in good health. Both conserved end residues are part of each CDR3.

>13|TRBJ1-1|TRBV9
CASSAGGNTEAFF
>13|TRBJ1-2|TRBV5-6
CASSLVADYGYTF
>17|TRBJ1-4|TRBV24-1
CATTTPFWTALSEKLFF
>16|TRBJ2-2|TRBV6-5
CASSYWRGATTGELFF
>15|TRBJ2-2|TRBV19
CASSIRQFNTGELFF
>13|TRBJ2-5|TRBV6-5
CASRQQGGETQYF
>12|TRBJ1-1|TRBV6-6
CASRQGGERAFF
>17|TRBJ1-2|TRBV5-4
CASSFDRGRRTNYGYTF
>12|TRBJ1-1|TRBV19
CASSIMQGEAFF
>13|TRBJ2-2|TRBV18
CASSNANTGELFF
>14|TRBJ2-5|TRBV18
CASSPRQREETQYF
>14|TRBJ1-2|TRBV27
CASSLSWSHGGYTF
>12|TRBJ1-2|TRBV5-4
CASSLDSYGYTF
>12|TRBJ1-5|TRBV19
CASSLVQGPGHF
>16|TRBJ1-2|TRBV29-1
CSVEDQPPSGWEGYTF
>13|TRBJ1-5|TRBV18
CASSPGQFQPQHF
>17|TRBJ1-1|TRBV13
CASSLSGQGGWNTEAFF
>14|TRBJ1-2|TRBV7-9
CASSPRQGVDGYTF
>16|TRBJ1-1|TRBV18
CASSPKTGGFNTEAFF
>13|TRBJ2-7|TRBV6-5
CASTPEIIREQYF
>14|TRBJ1-2|TRBV2
CASSELGISYGYTF
>16|TRBJ2-7|TRBV4-1
CASSLRGEGTSYEQYF
>12|TRBJ1-6|TRBV6-5
CASSSLNWPLHF